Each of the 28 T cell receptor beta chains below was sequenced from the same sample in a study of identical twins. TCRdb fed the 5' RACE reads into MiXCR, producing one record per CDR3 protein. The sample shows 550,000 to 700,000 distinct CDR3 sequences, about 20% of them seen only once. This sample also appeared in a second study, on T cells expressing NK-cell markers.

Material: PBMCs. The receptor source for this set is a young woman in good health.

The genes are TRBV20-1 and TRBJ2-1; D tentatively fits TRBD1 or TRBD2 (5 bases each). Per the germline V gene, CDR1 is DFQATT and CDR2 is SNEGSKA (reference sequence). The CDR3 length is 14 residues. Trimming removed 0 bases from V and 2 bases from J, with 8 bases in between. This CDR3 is CSARDEGPYNEQFF. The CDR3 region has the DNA TGCAGTGCTAGAGATGAGGGGCCCTACAATGAGCAGTTCTTC.

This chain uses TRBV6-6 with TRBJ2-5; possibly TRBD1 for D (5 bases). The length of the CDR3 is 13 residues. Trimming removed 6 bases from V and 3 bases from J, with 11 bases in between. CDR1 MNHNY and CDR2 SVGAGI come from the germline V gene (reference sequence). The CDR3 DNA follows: TGTGCCAGCAGACAGGCGACCGAAGAGACCCAGTACTTC. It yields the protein CASRQATEETQYF.

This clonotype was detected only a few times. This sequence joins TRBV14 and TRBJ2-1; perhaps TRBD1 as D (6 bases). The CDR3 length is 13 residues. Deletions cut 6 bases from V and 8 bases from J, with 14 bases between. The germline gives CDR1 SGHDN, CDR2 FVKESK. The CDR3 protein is CASRDSPSDEQFF. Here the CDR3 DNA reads TGTGCCAGCAGGGACAGCCCGAGCGATGAGCAGTTCTTC. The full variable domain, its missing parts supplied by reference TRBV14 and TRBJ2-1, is EAGVTQFPSHSVIEKGQTVTLRCDPISGHDNLYWYRRVMGKEIKFLLHFVKESKQDESGMPNNRFLAERTGGTYSTLKVQPAELEDSGVYFCASRDSPSDEQFFGPGTRLTVL.

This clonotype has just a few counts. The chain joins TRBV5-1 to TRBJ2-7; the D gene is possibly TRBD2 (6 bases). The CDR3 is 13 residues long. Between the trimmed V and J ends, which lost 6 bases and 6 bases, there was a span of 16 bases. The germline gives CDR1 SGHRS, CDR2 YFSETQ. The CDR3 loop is CASTPTSSSEQYF. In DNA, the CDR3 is TGCGCCAGCACCCCCACTAGCTCGAGCGAGCAGTACTTC.

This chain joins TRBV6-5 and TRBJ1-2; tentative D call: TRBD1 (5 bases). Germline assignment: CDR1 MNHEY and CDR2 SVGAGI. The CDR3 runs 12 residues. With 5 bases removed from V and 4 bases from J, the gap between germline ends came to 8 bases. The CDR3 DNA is TGTGCCAGCAGTGGGGGTCGCTATGGCTACACCTTC. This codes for CASSGGRYGYTF.

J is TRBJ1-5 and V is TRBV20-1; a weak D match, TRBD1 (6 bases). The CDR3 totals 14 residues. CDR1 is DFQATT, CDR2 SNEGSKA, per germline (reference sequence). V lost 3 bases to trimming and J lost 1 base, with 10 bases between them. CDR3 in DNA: TGCAGTGCTAGGAATGACAGGAGCAATCAGCCCCAGCATTTT. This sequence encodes CSARNDRSNQPQHF.

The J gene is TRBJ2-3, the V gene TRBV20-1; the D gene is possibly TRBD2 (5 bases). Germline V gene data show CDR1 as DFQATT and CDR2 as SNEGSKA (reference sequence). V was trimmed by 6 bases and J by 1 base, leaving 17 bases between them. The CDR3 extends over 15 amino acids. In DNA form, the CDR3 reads TGCAGTGCCCAGAATAGCGAGGAGGGCACAGATACGCAGTATTTT. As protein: CSAQNSEEGTDTQYF.

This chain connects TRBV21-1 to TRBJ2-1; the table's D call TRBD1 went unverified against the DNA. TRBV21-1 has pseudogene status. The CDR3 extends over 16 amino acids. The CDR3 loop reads CASSKSGTGGFNEQFF. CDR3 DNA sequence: TGTGCCAGCAGCAAATCCGGGACAGGGGGCTTCAATGAGCAGTTCTTC.

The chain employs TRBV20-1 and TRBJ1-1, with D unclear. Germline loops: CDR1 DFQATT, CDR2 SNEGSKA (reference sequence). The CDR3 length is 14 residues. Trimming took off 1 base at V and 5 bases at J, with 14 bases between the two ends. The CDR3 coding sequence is TGCAGTGCTAGAGCTTTAGGAGAAGGGACTGAAGCTTTCTTT. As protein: CSARALGEGTEAFF.

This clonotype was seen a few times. The CDR3 loop reads CASSLGLVFETQYF. The CDR3 nucleotides are TGTGCCAGCAGCTTGGGACTAGTTTTCGAGACCCAGTACTTC. The chain employs TRBV5-6 and TRBJ2-5; D possibly corresponds to TRBD2 (6 bases). CDR3 size: 14 residues. The ends were cut back, 0 bases at V and 5 bases at J, with 11 bases in the middle. Germline CDR1 is SGHDT and CDR2 is YYEEEE.

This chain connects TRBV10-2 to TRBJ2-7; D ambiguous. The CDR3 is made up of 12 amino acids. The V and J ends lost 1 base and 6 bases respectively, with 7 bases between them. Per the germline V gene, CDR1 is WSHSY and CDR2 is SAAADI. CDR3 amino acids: CASSEFRAEQYF. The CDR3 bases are TGCGCCAGCAGTGAGTTCCGGGCCGAGCAGTACTTC.

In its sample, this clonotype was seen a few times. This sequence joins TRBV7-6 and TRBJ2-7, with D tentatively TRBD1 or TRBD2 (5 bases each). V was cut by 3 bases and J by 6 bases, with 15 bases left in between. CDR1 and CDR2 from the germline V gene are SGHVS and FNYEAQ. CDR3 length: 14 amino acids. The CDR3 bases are TGTGCCAGCAGCTTCGGGGCTGCATTGGGCGAGCAGTACTTC. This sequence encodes CASSFGAALGEQYF.

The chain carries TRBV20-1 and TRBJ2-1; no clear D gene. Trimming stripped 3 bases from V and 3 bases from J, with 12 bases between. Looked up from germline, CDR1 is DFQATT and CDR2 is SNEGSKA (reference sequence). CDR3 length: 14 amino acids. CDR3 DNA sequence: TGCAGTGCTAGGCCTCGCGAGTTCTACAATGAGCAGTTCTTC. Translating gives CSARPREFYNEQFF.

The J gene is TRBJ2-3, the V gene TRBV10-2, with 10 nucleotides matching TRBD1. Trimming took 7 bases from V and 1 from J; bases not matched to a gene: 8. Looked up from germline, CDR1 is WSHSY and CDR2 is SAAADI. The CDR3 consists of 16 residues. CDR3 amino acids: CASTGWGTGGTDTQYF. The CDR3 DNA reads TGCGCCAGCACCGGGTGGGGGACAGGGGGCACAGATACGCAGTATTTT.

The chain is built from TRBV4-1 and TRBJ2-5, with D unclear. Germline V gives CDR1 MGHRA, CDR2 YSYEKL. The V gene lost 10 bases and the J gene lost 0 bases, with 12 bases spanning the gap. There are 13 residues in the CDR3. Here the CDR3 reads CATGGINQETQYF. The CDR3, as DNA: TGCGCCACCGGCGGTATAAACCAAGAGACCCAGTACTTC.

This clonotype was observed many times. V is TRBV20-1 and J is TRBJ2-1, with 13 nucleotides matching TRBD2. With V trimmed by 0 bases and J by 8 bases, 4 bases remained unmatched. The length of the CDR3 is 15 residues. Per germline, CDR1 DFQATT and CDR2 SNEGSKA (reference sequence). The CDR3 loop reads CSARDPGLAGDEQFF. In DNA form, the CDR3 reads TGCAGTGCTAGAGATCCTGGACTAGCGGGAGATGAGCAGTTCTTC.

As DNA, the CDR3 is TGTGCCAGCAGCGCGGCTAGCGGGAGGTTCAATGAGCAGTTCTTC. Translated, it gives CASSAASGRFNEQFF. The chain combines TRBV7-7 with TRBJ2-1; 11 nucleotides match TRBD2. This CDR3 has 15 amino acids. CDR1 and CDR2 from the germline V gene are SSHAT and FNYEAQ (reference sequence). Trimming cost V 5 bases and J 6 bases; bases outside gene matches: 6. Full variable domain (rest looked up from reference TRBV7-7 and TRBJ2-1): GAGVSQSPRYKVTKRGQDVTLRCDPISSHATLYWYQQALGQGPEFLTYFNYEAQPDKSGLPSDRFSAERPEGSISTLTIQRTEQRDSAMYRCASSAASGRFNEQFFGPGTRLTVL.

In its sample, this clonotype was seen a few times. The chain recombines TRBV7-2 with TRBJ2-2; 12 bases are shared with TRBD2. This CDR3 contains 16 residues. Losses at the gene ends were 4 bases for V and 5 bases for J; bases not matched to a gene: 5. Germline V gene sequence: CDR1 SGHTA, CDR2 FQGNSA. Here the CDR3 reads CASSSTSGRGTGELFF. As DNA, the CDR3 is TGTGCCAGCAGCTCGACTAGCGGGAGAGGAACCGGGGAGCTGTTTTTT.

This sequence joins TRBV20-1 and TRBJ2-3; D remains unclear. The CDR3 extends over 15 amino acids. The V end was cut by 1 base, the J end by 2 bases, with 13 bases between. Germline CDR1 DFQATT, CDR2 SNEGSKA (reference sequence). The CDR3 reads CSARAPRSPTDTQYF. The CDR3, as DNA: TGCAGTGCTAGAGCCCCGAGGAGTCCCACAGATACGCAGTATTTT.

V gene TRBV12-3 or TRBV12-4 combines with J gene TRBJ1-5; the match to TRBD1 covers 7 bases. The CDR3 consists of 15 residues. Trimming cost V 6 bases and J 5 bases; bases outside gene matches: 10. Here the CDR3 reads CASSVHRGSYQPQHF. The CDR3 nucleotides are TGTGCCAGCAGCGTACACAGGGGCTCATATCAGCCCCAGCATTTT.

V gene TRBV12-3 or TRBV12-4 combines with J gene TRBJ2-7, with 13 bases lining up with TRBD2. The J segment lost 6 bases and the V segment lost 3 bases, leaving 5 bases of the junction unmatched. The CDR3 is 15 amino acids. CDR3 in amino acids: CASSFGLAGEGEQYF. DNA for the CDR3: TGTGCCAGCAGTTTCGGACTAGCGGGAGAAGGCGAGCAGTACTTC.

The CDR3 coding sequence is TGTGCCAGCAGCCCGGGTACTACGCAGTATTTT. Its protein product is CASSPGTTQYF. The rearrangement links TRBV6-5 to TRBJ2-3, with D hard to call. In germline, CDR1 is MNHEY, CDR2 SVGAGI. CDR3 length: 11 residues. Trimming stripped 6 bases from V and 8 bases from J, with 9 bases between.

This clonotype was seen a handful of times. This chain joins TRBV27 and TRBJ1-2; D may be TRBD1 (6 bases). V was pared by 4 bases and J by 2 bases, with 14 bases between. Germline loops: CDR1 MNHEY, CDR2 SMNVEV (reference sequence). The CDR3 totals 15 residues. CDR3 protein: CASSWTDRPNYGYTF. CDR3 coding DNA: TGTGCCAGCAGTTGGACAGACAGGCCGAACTATGGCTACACCTTC.

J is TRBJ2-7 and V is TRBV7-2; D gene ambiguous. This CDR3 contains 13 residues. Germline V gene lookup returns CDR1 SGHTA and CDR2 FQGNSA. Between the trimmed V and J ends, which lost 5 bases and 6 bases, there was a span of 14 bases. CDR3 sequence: CASSRNSPGEQYF. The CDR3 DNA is TGTGCCAGCAGCCGAAACAGTCCGGGCGAGCAGTACTTC.

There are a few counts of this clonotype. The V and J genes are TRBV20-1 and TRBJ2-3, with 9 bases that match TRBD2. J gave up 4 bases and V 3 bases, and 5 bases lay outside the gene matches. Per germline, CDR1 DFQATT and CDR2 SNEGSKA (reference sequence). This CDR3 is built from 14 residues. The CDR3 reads CSASRGGAADTQYF. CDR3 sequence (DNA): TGCAGTGCTAGCCGCGGGGGGGCAGCAGATACGCAGTATTTT.

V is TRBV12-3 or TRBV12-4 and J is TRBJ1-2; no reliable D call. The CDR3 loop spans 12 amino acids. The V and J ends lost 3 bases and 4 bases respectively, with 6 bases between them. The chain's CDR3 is CASSFDRYGYTF. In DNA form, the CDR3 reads TGTGCCAGCAGTTTCGACCGCTATGGCTACACCTTC.

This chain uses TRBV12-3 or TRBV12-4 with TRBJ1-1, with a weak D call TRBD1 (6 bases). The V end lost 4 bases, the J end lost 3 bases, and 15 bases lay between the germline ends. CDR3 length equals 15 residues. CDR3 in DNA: TGTGCCAGCAGTTGGTACACAGGGAAAGACACTGAAGCTTTCTTT. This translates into CASSWYTGKDTEAFF.

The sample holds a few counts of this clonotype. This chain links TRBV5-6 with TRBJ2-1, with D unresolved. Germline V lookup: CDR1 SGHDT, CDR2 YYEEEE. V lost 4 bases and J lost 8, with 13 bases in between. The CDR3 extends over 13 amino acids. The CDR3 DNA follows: TGTGCCAGCAGCCTCAGTTACCTACATGAGCAGTTCTTC. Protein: CASSLSYLHEQFF.